Below, 30 T cell receptor beta chains from the same sample are listed, as sequenced in a study of chemoradiotherapy in HPV16-positive cancers. TCRdb keeps only in-frame clones here, not all; method: immunoSEQ multiplex PCR. Found here are approximately 52,000 clones, about 88% of them singletons; the top ten hold approximately 3.5%. The sequencing used blood, collected from a patient who underwent chemoradiotherapy. The receptor set was obtained from a human donor with HPV-associated anogenital cancer.

The chain uses TRBV7-6 and TRBJ2-5; D tentatively reads TRBD1 or TRBD2 (5 bases each). There are 12 residues in the CDR3. The germline V gene has CDR1 SGHVS and CDR2 FNYEAQ. Trimming pared 10 bases from V and 4 bases from J, leaving 13 bases between. As DNA, the CDR3 is TGTGCCACCTCAGGGACCCGAGAGACCCAGTACTTC. Translated: CATSGTRETQYF.

The chain joins TRBV7-2 to TRBJ2-1; TRBD2 agrees at 10 bases. Germline assignment: CDR1 SGHTA and CDR2 FQGNSA. This CDR3 is built from 15 residues. V shed 5 bases, J shed 4 bases, and the junction held 5 bases outside the gene matches. CDR3 coding DNA: TGTGCCAGCAGCCCATCTAGCGGGAGATACAATGAGCAGTTCTTC. Its protein is CASSPSSGRYNEQFF.

The chain is built from TRBV25-1 and TRBJ2-7, with D perhaps TRBD1 (5 bases). The CDR3 is 12 amino acids. CDR1 and CDR2 from the germline V gene are MGHDK and SYGVNS. The V end was cut by 4 bases, the J end by 3 bases, with 7 bases between. The CDR3 DNA reads TGTGCCAGCAGTGGGGGCAGCTACGAGCAGTACTTC. This encodes CASSGGSYEQYF.

This sequence joins TRBV6-6 and TRBJ1-2; no clear D. CDR3 length: 13 residues. Germline lookup yields CDR1 MNHNY and CDR2 SVGAGI (reference sequence). V lost 6 bases to trimming and J lost 2 bases, with 10 bases between them. DNA of the CDR3: TGTGCCAGCAGCTTTAGTACCAACTATGGCTACACCTTC. Protein sequence: CASSFSTNYGYTF.

V and J are TRBV5-6 and TRBJ1-2; TRBD1 matches at 11 bases. The CDR3 is 18 amino acids. The germline gives CDR1 SGHDT, CDR2 YYEEEE. Trimming at V came to 4 bases and at J to 4 bases, leaving 15 bases not matched to a gene. The CDR3 bases are TGTGCCAGCAGCCCCCCCGGGACAGGGGGTTCCTTTACCTATGGCTACACCTTC. Encoded protein: CASSPPGTGGSFTYGYTF.

The chain is built from TRBV11-3 and TRBJ1-1; D might be TRBD1 (6 bases). The CDR3 is 13 amino acids. The V gene lost 5 bases and the J gene lost 1 base, with 8 bases spanning the gap. The germline gives CDR1 SGHNT, CDR2 YENEEA. This CDR3 is CASSLQGNTEAFF. Written as DNA, the CDR3 is TGTGCCAGCAGCCTACAGGGGAACACTGAAGCTTTCTTT.

The chain uses TRBV19 and TRBJ1-1; TRBD1 might be the D (6 bases). Trimming shortened V by 2 bases and J by 4 bases, and 14 bases separated the two germline ends. The CDR3 runs to 15 residues. Germline CDR1 reads LNHDA; CDR2 reads SQIVND (reference sequence). The CDR3 DNA sequence: TGTGCCAGTAGTATACGAGGGGGAAAGGTCACTGAAGCTTTCTTT. Translation: CASSIRGGKVTEAFF.

CDR3 sequence reads: CASSPGLTPGNTEAFF. As DNA, the CDR3 is TGCGCCAGCAGCCCCGGACTCACTCCCGGGAACACTGAAGCTTTCTTT. V usage is TRBV5-1 and J usage is TRBJ1-1; unclear D gene. V lost 4 bases and J lost 1, with 17 bases in between. Germline V gene lookup returns CDR1 SGHRS and CDR2 YFSETQ. This CDR3 spans 16 amino acids.

The rearrangement uses TRBV7-2 and TRBJ1-2; the match to TRBD1 covers 7 bases. CDR3 length equals 14 residues. The germline CDR1 and CDR2 sequences are SGHTA and FQGNSA. V dropped 5 bases and J dropped 0; count of bases not matched to a gene: 3. The CDR3 is CASSLDRANYGYTF. The CDR3 DNA is TGTGCCAGCAGCCTCGACAGGGCTAACTATGGCTACACCTTC.

The gene calls are TRBV7-9 and TRBJ2-7; TRBD1 or TRBD2 may be the D gene (6 bases each). The V end was cut by 7 bases, the J end by 0 bases, with 19 bases between. The CDR3 length is 16 residues. Germline values: CDR1 SEHNR, CDR2 FQNEAQ (reference sequence). The CDR3 DNA sequence: TGTGCCAGCAACCTCCTGGGGGGCGACGGCTCCTACGAGCAGTACTTC. Encoded protein: CASNLLGGDGSYEQYF.

The chain has TRBV2 and TRBJ1-5; 10 bases map to TRBD1. CDR3 size: 13 residues. Per germline, CDR1 SNHLY and CDR2 FYNNEI. Losses at the gene ends were 9 bases for V and 6 bases for J; bases not matched to a gene: 5. The CDR3 nucleotides are TGTGCCAGTTCGGGACAGGGGAGTCAGCCCCAGCATTTT. It yields the protein CASSGQGSQPQHF.

This chain joins TRBV27 and TRBJ1-6, with 8 positions matching TRBD1. The CDR3 length is 14 residues. V lost 7 bases, J lost 9 bases, and 8 bases stayed unmatched. CDR1 MNHEY and CDR2 SMNVEV come from the germline V gene (reference sequence). The CDR3 DNA sequence: TGTGCCAGCACCCCTGACAGGGGATCTTCACCCCTCCACTTT. Translation: CASTPDRGSSPLHF.

This chain links TRBV6-5 with TRBJ2-7; 7 bases map to TRBD2. Germline values: CDR1 MNHEY, CDR2 SVGAGI. Losses at the gene ends were 1 base for V and 0 bases for J; bases not matched to a gene: 3. The CDR3 consists of 15 residues. The CDR3 DNA follows: TGTGCCAGCAGTTACTGGCGGGAGCCCTCCTACGAGCAGTACTTC. This translates into CASSYWREPSYEQYF.

The rearrangement uses TRBV11-2 and TRBJ1-6; 7 bases align to TRBD1. J was trimmed by 7 bases and V by 5 bases; bases with no gene match: 8. Germline V CDR1 and CDR2: SGHAT, FQNNGV. The CDR3 loop spans 15 amino acids. This CDR3 reads CASSRIRGRNSPLHF. As DNA, the CDR3 is TGTGCCAGCAGCCGGATCAGGGGGAGAAATTCACCCCTCCACTTT.

The chain carries TRBV27 and TRBJ2-7; either TRBD1 or TRBD2 may supply D (5 bases each). V lost 2 bases, J lost 0 bases, and 14 bases lay in between. The CDR3 length is 16 residues. Germline V gene lookup returns CDR1 MNHEY and CDR2 SMNVEV (reference sequence). The CDR3 DNA sequence: TGTGCCAGCAGTTTACACAGAGGGGTTTACTCCTACGAGCAGTACTTC. Encoded protein: CASSLHRGVYSYEQYF.

This chain links TRBV7-6 with TRBJ2-1; TRBD2 matches 14 bases. The CDR3 sequence is 16 residues long. V lost 0 bases, J lost 8 bases, and 3 bases stayed unmatched. Germline lookup yields CDR1 SGHVS and CDR2 FNYEAQ. CDR3 nucleotide sequence: TGTGCCAGCAGCTTAGCGCGGACTAGCGGGAGGCATGAGCAGTTCTTC. This translates into CASSLARTSGRHEQFF.

The chain combines TRBV5-4 with TRBJ2-5, with D hard to call. Germline assignment: CDR1 SGHNT and CDR2 YYREEE (reference sequence). Trimming removed 4 bases at V and 2 bases at J, with 6 bases between. This CDR3 has 12 residues. Here the CDR3 reads CASSPLQETQYF. For the CDR3, the DNA is TGTGCCAGCAGCCCTTTACAAGAGACCCAGTACTTC.

This chain links TRBV7-2 with TRBJ1-5; TRBD1 is a possible D gene (5 bases). Germline lookup yields CDR1 SGHTA and CDR2 FQGNSA. The germline V and J ends were trimmed by 5 bases and 4 bases, with 15 bases remaining between them. This CDR3 is 15 amino acids long. The CDR3: CASSPLGGGNQPQHF. CDR3 nucleotide sequence: TGTGCCAGCAGCCCCCTGGGGGGTGGTAATCAGCCCCAGCATTTT.

The chain links TRBV7-3 to TRBJ2-2, with TRBD2 matching 7 bases. CDR1 SGHTA and CDR2 FQGTGA come from the germline V gene. CDR3 size: 14 residues. J lost 3 bases, V lost 11 bases, and 9 bases had no gene match. CDR3 amino acids: CAGGGRADTGELFF. The CDR3 DNA is TGTGCCGGAGGAGGGAGGGCCGACACCGGGGAGCTGTTTTTT.

The chain joins TRBV4-2 to TRBJ2-1; D may be TRBD1 or TRBD2 (5 bases each). The CDR3 has 17 amino acids. In germline, CDR1 is LGHNA, CDR2 YNFKEQ. V lost 0 bases and J lost 2, with 14 bases in between. The CDR3 reads CASSQDNGDHAYNEQFF. For the CDR3, the DNA is TGTGCCAGCAGCCAAGATAATGGGGACCACGCCTACAATGAGCAGTTCTTC.

This clone turned up a few times. V usage is TRBV4-3 and J usage is TRBJ1-2; D gene ambiguous. Trimming took off 1 base at V and 3 bases at J, with 6 bases between the two ends. Germline V gene sequence: CDR1 LGHNA, CDR2 YSLEER. This CDR3 is built from 13 residues. The CDR3 nucleotides are TGCGCCAGCAGCCAAGTGGTGTACTATGGCTACACCTTC. It specifies CASSQVVYYGYTF.

V usage is TRBV7-8 and J usage is TRBJ1-1; 11 positions match TRBD1. V shed 6 bases and J 4 bases; nucleotides not matched to a gene: 10. This CDR3 contains 16 residues. In germline, CDR1 is SGHVS, CDR2 FQNEAQ. In DNA, the CDR3 is TGTGCCAGCAGTTGGGGAGTGGGGACAGGGGGCACTGAAGCTTTCTTT. Translation gives CASSWGVGTGGTEAFF. Full variable domain (remainder filled in from reference TRBV7-8 and TRBJ1-1): GAGVSQSPRYKVAKRGQDVALRCDPISGHVSLFWYQQALGQGPEFLTYFQNEAQLDKSGLPSDRFFAERPEGSVSTLKIQRTQQEDSAVYLCASSWGVGTGGTEAFFGQGTRLTVV.

This chain links TRBV5-4 with TRBJ2-7; 9 nucleotides line up with TRBD1. J was trimmed by 5 bases and V by 5 bases; bases with no gene match: 5. This CDR3 contains 13 residues. The germline V gene encodes CDR1 SGHNT and CDR2 YYREEE (reference sequence). CDR3 in DNA: TGTGCCAGCAGGGGACAGGGAACAGACGAGCAGTACTTC. Translating it yields CASRGQGTDEQYF.

The J gene is TRBJ2-5, the V gene TRBV6-5, with 9 bases fitting TRBD1. CDR3 length equals 14 residues. The germline V gene encodes CDR1 MNHEY and CDR2 SVGAGI. Trimming cost V 6 bases and J 6 bases; bases outside gene matches: 8. The CDR3 loop reads CASSETGGIQTQYF. The CDR3 nucleotides read TGTGCCAGCAGCGAGACAGGGGGTATACAGACCCAGTACTTC.

The chain couples TRBV29-1 to TRBJ2-1, with 9 bases matching TRBD2. Germline CDR1 and CDR2: SQVTM and ANQGSEA. The CDR3 is 14 amino acids. The V and J ends lost 5 bases and 7 bases, in that order; junction bases with no gene match: 9. CDR3 residues: CSVHLAGTRNEQFF. CDR3 DNA: TGCAGCGTTCATCTAGCGGGGACTAGAAATGAGCAGTTCTTC.

V gene TRBV29-1 combines with J gene TRBJ2-1; 16 nucleotides line up with TRBD2. The germline V gene has CDR1 SQVTM and CDR2 ANQGSEA. The ends lost 3 bases at V and 10 bases at J; junction bases unmatched: 6. The CDR3 runs 15 residues. As DNA, the CDR3 is TGCAGCGTTGACGCCCGGGGACTAGCGGGAGGGGAGCAGTTCTTC. Translated, it gives CSVDARGLAGGEQFF.

The chain links TRBV6-5 to TRBJ1-4, with D unresolved. Germline lookup yields CDR1 MNHEY and CDR2 SVGAGI. CDR3 length equals 15 residues. With 6 bases removed from V and 4 bases from J, the gap between germline ends came to 15 bases. The CDR3 is CASRSRPTFNEKLFF. In nucleotides, the CDR3 is TGTGCCAGCAGATCCAGACCCACGTTTAATGAAAAACTGTTTTTT.

The rearrangement uses TRBV7-9 and TRBJ1-2, with TRBD1 matching over 7 bases. V lost 5 bases, J lost 0 bases, and 12 bases stayed unmatched. The CDR3 length is 17 residues. From germline, CDR1 is SEHNR and CDR2 FQNEAQ (reference sequence). In DNA, the CDR3 is TGTGCCAGCAGCGAGGGACAGCCGAAGCTATCTAACTATGGCTACACCTTC. Its protein is CASSEGQPKLSNYGYTF.

This clone was seen only once. The chain couples TRBV7-2 to TRBJ1-2; possibly TRBD1 for D (5 bases). The CDR3 spans 16 residues. Germline V gives CDR1 SGHTA, CDR2 FQGNSA. Trimming took 3 bases from V and 0 from J, leaving 14 bases between them. As DNA, the CDR3 is TGTGCCAGCAGCTTGTCCCGACAGACCTCTAACTATGGCTACACCTTC. Amino acids: CASSLSRQTSNYGYTF.

The rearrangement joins TRBV5-1 to TRBJ2-2; D is unclear. V lost 4 bases and J lost 1, with 14 bases in between. CDR3 length: 16 amino acids. Per germline, CDR1 SGHRS and CDR2 YFSETQ. In DNA, the CDR3 is TGCGCCAGCAGCCCCTCTCTGGGGATGAACACCGGGGAGCTGTTTTTT. It specifies CASSPSLGMNTGELFF.